This T cell receptor (beta chain) was retrieved from a study of a mutant IDH1 vaccine in newly diagnosed glioma. On the study more broadly: The study gave patients eight vaccinations in weeks 1, 3, 5, 7, 11, 15, 19, 23. Those enrolled had earlier been treated with radiotherapy, temozolomide, or both, mostly both.

The CDR3 loop spans 14 amino acids. Trimming cost V 1 base and J 4 bases, with 11 bases left between them. Germline CDR1 reads SGHDT; CDR2 reads YYEEEE. Method: immunoSEQ multiplex PCR; TCRdb's copy keeps in-frame clones and lacks some. This table has some 130,000 clones, just under 80% appearing once. This sample's time point: week 11, during vaccination. Topical imiquimod was applied with each vaccine dose, which held 300 ug of mutant IDH1 20-mer peptide. Astrocytomas that were new, WHO grade 3 or 4, IDH1-mutant and ATRX-lost were present in the donors. This clone showed up just a few times. What it recognizes is unknown.

The chain uses TRBV5-6 and TRBJ2-5; D is unclear. This TCR derives from a man aged 35-49 years with glioma. Source: PBMCs, taken from a glioma patient whose treatment included an IDH1 peptide vaccine. The CDR3 reads CASSLRAGRETQYF. In DNA form, the CDR3 reads TGTGCCAGCAGCTTGAGGGCAGGTCGAGAGACCCAGTACTTC.